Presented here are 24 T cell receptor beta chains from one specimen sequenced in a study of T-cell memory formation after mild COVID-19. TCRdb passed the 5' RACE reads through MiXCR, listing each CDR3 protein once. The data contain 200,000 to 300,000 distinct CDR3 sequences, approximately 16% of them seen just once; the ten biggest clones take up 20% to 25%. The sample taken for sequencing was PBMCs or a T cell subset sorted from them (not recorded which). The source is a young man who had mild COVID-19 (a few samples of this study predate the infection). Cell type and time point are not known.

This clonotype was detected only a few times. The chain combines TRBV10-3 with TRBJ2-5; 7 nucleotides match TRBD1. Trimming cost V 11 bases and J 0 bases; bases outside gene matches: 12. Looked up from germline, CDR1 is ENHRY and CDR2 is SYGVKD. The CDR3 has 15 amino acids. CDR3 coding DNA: TGTGCCGGCGTCGGGACAGTCAATTACCAAGAGACCCAGTACTTC. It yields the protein CAGVGTVNYQETQYF.

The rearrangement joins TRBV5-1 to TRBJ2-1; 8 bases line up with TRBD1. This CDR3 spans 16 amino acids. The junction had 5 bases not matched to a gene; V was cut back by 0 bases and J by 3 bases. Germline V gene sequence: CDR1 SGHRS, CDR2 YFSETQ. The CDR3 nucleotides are TGCGCCAGCAGCTTGGGGGCAGGGGGCGACTACAATGAGCAGTTCTTC. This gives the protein CASSLGAGGDYNEQFF. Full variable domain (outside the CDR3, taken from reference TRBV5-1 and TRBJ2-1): KAGVTQTPRYLIKTRGQQVTLSCSPISGHRSVSWYQQTPGQGLQFLFEYFSETQRNKGNFPGRFSGRQFSNSRSEMNVSTLELGDSALYLCASSLGAGGDYNEQFFGPGTRLTVL.

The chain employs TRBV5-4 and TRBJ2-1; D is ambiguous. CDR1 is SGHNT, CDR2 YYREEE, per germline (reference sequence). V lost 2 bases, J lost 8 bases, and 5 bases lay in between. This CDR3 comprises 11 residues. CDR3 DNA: TGTGCCAGCAGCTTCACAGATGAGCAGTTCTTC. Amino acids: CASSFTDEQFF.

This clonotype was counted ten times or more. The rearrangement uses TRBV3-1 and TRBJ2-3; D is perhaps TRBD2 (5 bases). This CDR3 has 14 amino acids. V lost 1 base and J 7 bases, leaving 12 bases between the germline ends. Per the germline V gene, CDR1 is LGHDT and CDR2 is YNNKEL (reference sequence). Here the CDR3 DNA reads TGTGCCAGCAGCCAAGCGGAGGCCGTATATACGCAGTATTTT. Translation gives CASSQAEAVYTQYF.

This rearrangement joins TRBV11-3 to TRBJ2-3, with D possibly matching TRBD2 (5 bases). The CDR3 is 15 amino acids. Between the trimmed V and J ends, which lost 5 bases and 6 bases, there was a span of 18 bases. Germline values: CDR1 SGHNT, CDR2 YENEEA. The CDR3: CASSTSATGLDTQYF. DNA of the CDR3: TGTGCCAGCAGCACCTCGGCCACGGGGTTGGATACGCAGTATTTT.

The CDR3: CSVSTATNTGELFF. The CDR3 coding sequence is TGCAGCGTCTCCACGGCTACGAACACCGGGGAGCTGTTTTTT. This chain uses TRBV29-1 with TRBJ2-2; D ambiguous. This CDR3 comprises 14 residues. Trimming shortened V by 6 bases and J by 0 bases, and 11 bases separated the two germline ends. Germline CDR1 and CDR2: SQVTM and ANQGSEA.

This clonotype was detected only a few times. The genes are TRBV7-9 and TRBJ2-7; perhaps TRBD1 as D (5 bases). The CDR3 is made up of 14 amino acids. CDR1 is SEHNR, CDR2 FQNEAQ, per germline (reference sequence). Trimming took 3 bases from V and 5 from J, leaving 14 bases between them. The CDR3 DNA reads TGTGCCAGCAGCTTTCCGGCAGGGATGGACGAGCAGTACGTC. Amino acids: CASSFPAGMDEQYV.

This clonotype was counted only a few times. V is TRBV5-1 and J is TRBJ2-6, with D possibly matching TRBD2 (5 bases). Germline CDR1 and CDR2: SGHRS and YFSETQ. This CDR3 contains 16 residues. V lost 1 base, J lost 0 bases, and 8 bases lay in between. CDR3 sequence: CASSLSGNSGANVLTF. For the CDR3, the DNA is TGCGCCAGCAGCTTGAGCGGCAACTCTGGGGCCAACGTCCTGACTTTC.

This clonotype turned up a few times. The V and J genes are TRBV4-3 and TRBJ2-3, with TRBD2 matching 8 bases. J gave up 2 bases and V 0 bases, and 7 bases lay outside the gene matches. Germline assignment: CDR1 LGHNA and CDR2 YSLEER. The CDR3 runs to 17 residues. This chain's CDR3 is CASSQDVTSGYTDTQYF. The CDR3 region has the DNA TGCGCCAGCAGCCAAGATGTCACTAGCGGCTACACAGATACGCAGTATTTT.

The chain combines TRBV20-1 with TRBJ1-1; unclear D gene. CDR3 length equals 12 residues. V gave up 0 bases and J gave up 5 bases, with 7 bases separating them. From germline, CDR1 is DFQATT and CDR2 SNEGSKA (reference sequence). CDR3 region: CSAREVGTEAFF. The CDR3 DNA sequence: TGCAGTGCTAGAGAGGTGGGGACTGAAGCTTTCTTT.

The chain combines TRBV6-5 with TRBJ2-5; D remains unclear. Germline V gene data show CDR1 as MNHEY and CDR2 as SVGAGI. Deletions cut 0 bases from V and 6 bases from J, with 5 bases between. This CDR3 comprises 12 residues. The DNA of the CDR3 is TGTGCCAGCAGTTACTCGAGCCAGACCCAGTACTTC. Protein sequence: CASSYSSQTQYF.

The DNA for the CDR3 is TGTGCCAGCTCACCACCAAATCAAAATCCTGAAGCTTTCTTT. This gives the protein CASSPPNQNPEAFF. This sequence joins TRBV18 and TRBJ1-1; D unresolved. Germline CDR1 reads KGHSH; CDR2 reads LQKENI. CDR3 length equals 14 residues. Trimming stripped 0 bases from V and 6 bases from J, with 11 bases between.

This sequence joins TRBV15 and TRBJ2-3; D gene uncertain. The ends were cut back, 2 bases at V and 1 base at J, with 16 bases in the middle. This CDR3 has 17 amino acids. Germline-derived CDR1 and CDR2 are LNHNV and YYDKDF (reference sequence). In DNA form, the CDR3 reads TGTGCCACCAGCAGAATCCCAGACTTGACCCGCACAGATACGCAGTATTTT. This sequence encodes CATSRIPDLTRTDTQYF.

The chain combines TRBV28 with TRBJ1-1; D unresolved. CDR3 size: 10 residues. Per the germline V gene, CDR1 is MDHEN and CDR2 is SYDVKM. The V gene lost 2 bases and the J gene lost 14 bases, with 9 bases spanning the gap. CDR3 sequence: CASSLTIRFF. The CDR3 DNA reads TGTGCCAGCAGTTTAACAATTCGCTTCTTT.

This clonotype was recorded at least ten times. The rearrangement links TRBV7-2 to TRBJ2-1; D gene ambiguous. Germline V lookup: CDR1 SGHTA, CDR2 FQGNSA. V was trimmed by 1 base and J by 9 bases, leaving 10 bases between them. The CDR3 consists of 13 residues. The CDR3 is CASSLVGDSEQFF. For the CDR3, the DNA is TGTGCCAGCAGCTTAGTCGGCGATAGTGAGCAGTTCTTC. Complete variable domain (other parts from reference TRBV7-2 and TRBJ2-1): GAGVSQSPSNKVTEKGKDVELRCDPISGHTALYWYRQSLGQGLEFLIYFQGNSAPDKSGLPSDRFSAERTGGSVSTLTIQRTQQEDSAVYLCASSLVGDSEQFFGPGTRLTVL.

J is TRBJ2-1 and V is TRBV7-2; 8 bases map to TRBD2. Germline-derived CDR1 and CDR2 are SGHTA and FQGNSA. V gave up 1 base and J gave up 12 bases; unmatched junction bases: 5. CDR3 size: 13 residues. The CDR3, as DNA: TGTGCCAGCAGCTTAGGACGGGAGGGCTGGCAGTTCTTC. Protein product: CASSLGREGWQFF. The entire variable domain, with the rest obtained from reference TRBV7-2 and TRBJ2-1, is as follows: GAGVSQSPSNKVTEKGKDVELRCDPISGHTALYWYRQSLGQGLEFLIYFQGNSAPDKSGLPSDRFSAERTGGSVSTLTIQRTQQEDSAVYLCASSLGREGWQFFGPGTRLTVL.

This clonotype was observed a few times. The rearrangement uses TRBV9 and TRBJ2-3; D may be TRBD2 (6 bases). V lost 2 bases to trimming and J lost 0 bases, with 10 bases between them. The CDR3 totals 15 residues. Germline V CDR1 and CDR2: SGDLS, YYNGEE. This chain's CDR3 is CASSVASESTDTQYF. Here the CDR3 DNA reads TGTGCCAGCAGCGTCGCTAGCGAAAGCACAGATACGCAGTATTTT. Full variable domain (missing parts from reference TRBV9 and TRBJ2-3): DSGVTQTPKHLITATGQRVTLRCSPRSGDLSVYWYQQSLDQGLQFLIQYYNGEERAKGNILERFSAQQFPDLHSELNLSSLELGDSALYFCASSVASESTDTQYFGPGTRLTVL.

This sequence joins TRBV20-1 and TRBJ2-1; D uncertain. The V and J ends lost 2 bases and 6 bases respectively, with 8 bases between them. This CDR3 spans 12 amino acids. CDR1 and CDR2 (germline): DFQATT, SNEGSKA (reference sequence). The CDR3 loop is CSARRTANEQFF. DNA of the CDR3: TGCAGTGCTAGACGTACCGCCAATGAGCAGTTCTTC.

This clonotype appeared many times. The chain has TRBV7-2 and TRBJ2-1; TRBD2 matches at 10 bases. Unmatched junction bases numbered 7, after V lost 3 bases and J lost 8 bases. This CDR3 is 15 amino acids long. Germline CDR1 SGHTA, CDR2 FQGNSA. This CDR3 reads CASSFSGGALDEQFF. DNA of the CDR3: TGTGCCAGCAGCTTCAGCGGGGGGGCCTTAGATGAGCAGTTCTTC. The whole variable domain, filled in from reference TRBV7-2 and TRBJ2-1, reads GAGVSQSPSNKVTEKGKDVELRCDPISGHTALYWYRQSLGQGLEFLIYFQGNSAPDKSGLPSDRFSAERTGGSVSTLTIQRTQQEDSAVYLCASSFSGGALDEQFFGPGTRLTVL.

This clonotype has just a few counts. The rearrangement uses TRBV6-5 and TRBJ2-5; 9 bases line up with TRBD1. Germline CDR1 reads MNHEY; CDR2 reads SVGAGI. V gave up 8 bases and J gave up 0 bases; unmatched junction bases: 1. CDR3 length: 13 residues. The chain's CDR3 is CASGDRDQETQYF. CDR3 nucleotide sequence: TGTGCCAGCGGGGACAGGGACCAAGAGACCCAGTACTTC.

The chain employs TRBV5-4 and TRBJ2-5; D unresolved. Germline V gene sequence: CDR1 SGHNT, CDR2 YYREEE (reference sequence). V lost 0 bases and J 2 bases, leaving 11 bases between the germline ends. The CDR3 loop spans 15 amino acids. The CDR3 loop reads CASSLVARSQETQYF. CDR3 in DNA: TGTGCCAGCAGCTTGGTAGCAAGGAGTCAAGAGACCCAGTACTTC.

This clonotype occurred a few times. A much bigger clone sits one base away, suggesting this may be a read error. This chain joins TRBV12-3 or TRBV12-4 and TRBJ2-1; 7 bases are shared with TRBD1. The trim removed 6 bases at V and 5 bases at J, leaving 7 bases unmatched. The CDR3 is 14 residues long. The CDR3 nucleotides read TGTGCCAGCAGGAGGGGACAGAGTGACAATGAGCAGTTCTTC. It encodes CASRRGQSDNEQFF.

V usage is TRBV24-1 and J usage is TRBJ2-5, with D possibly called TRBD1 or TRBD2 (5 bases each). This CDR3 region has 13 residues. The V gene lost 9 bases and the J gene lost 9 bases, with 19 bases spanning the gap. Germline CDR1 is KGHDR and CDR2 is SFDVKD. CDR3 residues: CATSNREPGPQYF. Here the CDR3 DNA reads TGTGCCACCTCGAACCGGGAACCGGGACCCCAGTACTTC.

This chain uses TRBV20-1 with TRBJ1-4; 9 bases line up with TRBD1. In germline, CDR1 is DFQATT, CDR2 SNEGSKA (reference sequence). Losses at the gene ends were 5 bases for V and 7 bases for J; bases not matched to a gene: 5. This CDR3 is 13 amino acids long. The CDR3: CSAGRDRAEKLFF. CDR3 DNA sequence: TGCAGTGCTGGCCGGGACAGGGCTGAAAAACTGTTTTTT.